This T cell receptor (beta chain) came from a study of identical twins (dated by TCRdb to the mid-2010s). For the wider study: To test whether fetal clonotypes persist, the study used deep sequencing on TCR alpha and beta repertoires from monozygotic twins, unrelated adults of various ages, and cord blood. To rule out contamination, replicate twin experiments were performed at different times with different library preparation protocols.

The library was made by 5' RACE. Sequenced on an Illumina HiSeq 2000. A universal primer binding site was introduced by template switching, and a unique molecular identifier was present in the final cDNA, enabling accurate counting of TCR cDNA molecules. First-strand cDNA for TCR alpha and beta chains was synthesized from specific primers in the conserved constant-segment region. To control for contamination, every cDNA library was double barcoded, receiving both a SMART-Mk sample barcode and Illumina barcodes. Two successive PCR steps introduced TruSeq adapter sequences along with Illumina sample barcodes. TCR alpha and beta cDNA libraries were sequenced on the Illumina HiSeq platform with custom primers. As for the authors' bioinformatics: MiGEC was used to process raw reads and extract unique molecular identifiers, and MiXCR was used to find CDR3 positions. Recombination models were inferred per individual with the repgenHMM and IGoR tools using an EM algorithm. The tcR package in R was used for shared clonotype analysis, with sharing normalized by the product of cloneset sizes. Out-of-frame nonproductive sequences were analyzed to study raw recombination free of thymic and clonal selection effects. TCRdb itself trimmed the public reads at Q25 with fastp, ran MiXCR and retained productive beta chains. A single entry per CDR3 protein holds the most common genes and DNA from its merged rows. The V and J calls shown here were made by TCRdb, not taken from the authors' results. This sample holds under 800,000 distinct CDR3 sequences; roughly 20% were observed only once. Of the sample, 4.3% is held by the ten largest clones.

From cysteine to phenylalanine, the CDR3 is 13 amino acids long. The only DNA kept is the CDR3, 39 bases in frame from the first base. The V end loses 5 bases and the J end loses 6 bases, and a stretch of 16 bases separates them. In the germline V gene (reference sequence), CDR1 corresponds to DFQATT and CDR2 to SNEGSKA. Summary of the overall study and its limitations: Fewer insertions were carried by abundant cord blood beta clonotypes; a weaker similar trend was observed in young adult naive repertoires, while no such trend was observed in memory repertoires. In monozygotic twins, recombination models systematically underestimated out-of-frame TCR alpha sharing, but the models matched the sharing seen between unrelated individuals. Zero-insertion analyses could be partly confounded by invariant T cells such as MAIT and iNKT, though diverse VJ usage argued against such confounding for most clonotypes. Compared with coincidental sharing between unrelated individuals, out-of-frame TCR alpha sequences shared between twins had an excess of sequences with low generation probability. A weaker excess of twin sharing was found in beta out-of-frame sequences because the signal-to-noise ratio was lowered by fewer shared sequences. Conclusions relied on cross-sectional statistical analysis, since the same donors could not be followed over many years.

Every donor in the study was a healthy Caucasian. Three pairs of female monozygotic twins, all aged 18 to 29 years, were included in the twin cohort. Peripheral blood mononuclear cells were used as the source from which RNA for TCR libraries was isolated. With respect to this clonotype: Its recognized antigen is unknown. No much larger clonotype is one base removed from it; base qualities were not supplied.

These data were likewise used in another study, on T cells expressing NK-cell markers. In that second paper, the authors write: About 8 donors provided sorted CD3+CD56+NKG2C+, CD3+CD56+NKG2C- and CD3+CD56-NKG2C+ T-cell subsets, whose TCR beta-chain repertoires were profiled. Of the eight sequenced donors, seven were found to be HCMV-seropositive and one was found to be HCMV-seronegative. To restrict sorting to alphabetaTCR-expressing T cells, an anti-gammadeltaTCR antibody was added in several experiments. For roughly six donors, the dominant CD3+CD56+NKG2C+ clonotypes were among the top 10 CD8+ clonotypes and accounted for roughly 1.0-7.5% of CD8+ T cells. Those dominant clonotypes were again the most abundant among CD3+CD56-NKG2C+ cells in a handful of donors, at about 28.3-65%. Whether the expanded NKG2C-expressing T cell clones were specific for HCMV antigens remained unclear. The study sequenced eight donors, all healthy volunteers chosen at random: three men and five women. A commercial ELISA kit detecting HCMV-specific IgG in serum was used to determine HCMV serostatus. For about 6 donors, bulk peripheral blood T-cell repertoires were additionally sequenced from unsorted PBMC. MIGEC was used to demultiplex reads and group reads by UMI, and MiTCR was used to assemble and quantify clonotypes. To remove erroneous sequences, TCR cDNA sequences were retained only when supported by two or more reads. The tcR package was used for downstream repertoire analysis, and clonotypes were matched between fractions using CDR3 nucleotide sequence together with V segment. VDJmatch was used to annotate antigen specificity against VDJdb, with one amino acid substitution in CDR3 permitted.

Sequenced material: PBMCs. This clonotype was obtained from a woman under 30 in good health. The chain was built from TRBV20-1 and TRBJ1-1; matching of 5 bases hints at TRBD1 as the D gene. The DNA sequence is TGCAGTGCTCAACATACTGTGGGGGCTGAAGCTTTCTTT. Its amino acids are CSAQHTVGAEAFF.